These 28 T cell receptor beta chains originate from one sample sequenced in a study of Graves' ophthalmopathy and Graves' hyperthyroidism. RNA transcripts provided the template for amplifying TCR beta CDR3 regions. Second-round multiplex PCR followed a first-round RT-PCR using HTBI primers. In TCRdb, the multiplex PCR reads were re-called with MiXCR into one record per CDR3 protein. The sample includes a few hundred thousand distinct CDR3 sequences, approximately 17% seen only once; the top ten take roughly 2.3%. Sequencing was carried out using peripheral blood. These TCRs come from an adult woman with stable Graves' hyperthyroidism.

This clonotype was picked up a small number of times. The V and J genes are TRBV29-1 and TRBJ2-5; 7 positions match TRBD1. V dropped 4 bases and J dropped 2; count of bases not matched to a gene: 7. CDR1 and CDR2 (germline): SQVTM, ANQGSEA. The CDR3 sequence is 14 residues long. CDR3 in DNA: TGCAGCGTTGTAACAGGGGCCCGGCAAGAGACCCAGTACTTC. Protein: CSVVTGARQETQYF.

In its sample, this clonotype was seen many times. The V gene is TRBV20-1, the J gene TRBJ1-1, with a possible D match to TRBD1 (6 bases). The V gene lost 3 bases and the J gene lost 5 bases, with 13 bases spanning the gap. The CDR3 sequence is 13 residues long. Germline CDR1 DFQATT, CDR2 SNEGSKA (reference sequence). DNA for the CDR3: TGCAGTGCTAGGGGGGCTTGGGAGACTGAAGCTTTCTTT. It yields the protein CSARGAWETEAFF.

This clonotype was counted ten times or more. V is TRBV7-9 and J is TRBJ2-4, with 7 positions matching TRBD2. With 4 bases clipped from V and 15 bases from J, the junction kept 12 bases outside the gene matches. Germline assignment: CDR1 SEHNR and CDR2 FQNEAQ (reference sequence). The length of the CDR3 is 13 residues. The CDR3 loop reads CASSSDRDYKSYF. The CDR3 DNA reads TGTGCCAGCAGCTCGGACCGGGACTACAAATCGTACTTC.

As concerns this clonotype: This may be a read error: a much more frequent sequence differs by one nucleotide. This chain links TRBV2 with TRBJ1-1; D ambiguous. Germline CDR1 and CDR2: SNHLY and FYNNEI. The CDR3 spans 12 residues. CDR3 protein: CSSSVVGTEAFF. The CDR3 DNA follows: TGTTCCAGCAGTGTCGTGGGAACTGAAGCTTTCTTT.

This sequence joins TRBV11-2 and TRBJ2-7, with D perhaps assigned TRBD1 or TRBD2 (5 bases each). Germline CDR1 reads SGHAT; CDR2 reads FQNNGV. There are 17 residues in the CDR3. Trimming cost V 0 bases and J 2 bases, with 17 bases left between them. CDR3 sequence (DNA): TGTGCCAGCAGCTTAGATCGGGGACGGGGAAGGGCCTACGAGCAGTACTTC. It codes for CASSLDRGRGRAYEQYF.

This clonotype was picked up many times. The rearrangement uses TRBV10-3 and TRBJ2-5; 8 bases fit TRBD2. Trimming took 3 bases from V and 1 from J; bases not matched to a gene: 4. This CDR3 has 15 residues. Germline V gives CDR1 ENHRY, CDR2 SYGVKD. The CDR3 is CAISETSGRQETQYF. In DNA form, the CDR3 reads TGTGCCATCAGTGAAACTAGCGGCCGCCAAGAGACCCAGTACTTC.

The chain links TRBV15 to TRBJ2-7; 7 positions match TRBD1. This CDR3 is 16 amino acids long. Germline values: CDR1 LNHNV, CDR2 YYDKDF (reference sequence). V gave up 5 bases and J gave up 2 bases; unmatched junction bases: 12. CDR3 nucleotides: TGTGCCACCAGCCAAATTACAGGGGAAAGGCCCTACGAGCAGTACTTC. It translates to CATSQITGERPYEQYF.

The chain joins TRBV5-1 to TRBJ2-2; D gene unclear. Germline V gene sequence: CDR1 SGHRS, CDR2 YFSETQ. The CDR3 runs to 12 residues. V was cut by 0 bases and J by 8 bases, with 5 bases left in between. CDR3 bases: TGCGCCAGCAGCTTGGAATTTGGGGAGCTGTTTTTT. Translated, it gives CASSLEFGELFF.

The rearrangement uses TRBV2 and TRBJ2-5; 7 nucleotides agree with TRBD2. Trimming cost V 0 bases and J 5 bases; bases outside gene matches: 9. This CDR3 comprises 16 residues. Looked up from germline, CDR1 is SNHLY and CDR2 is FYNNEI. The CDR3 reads CASSEAVWREFETQYF. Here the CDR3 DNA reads TGTGCCAGCAGTGAAGCGGTCTGGCGGGAGTTCGAGACCCAGTACTTC.

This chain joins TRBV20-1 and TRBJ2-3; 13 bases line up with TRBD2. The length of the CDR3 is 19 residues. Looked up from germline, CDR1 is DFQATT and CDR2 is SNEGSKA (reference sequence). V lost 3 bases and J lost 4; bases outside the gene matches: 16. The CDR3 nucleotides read TGCAGTGCTAGGCCACTAGCGGGAGGGCCCTTTACACAAGCAGATACGCAGTATTTT. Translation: CSARPLAGGPFTQADTQYF.

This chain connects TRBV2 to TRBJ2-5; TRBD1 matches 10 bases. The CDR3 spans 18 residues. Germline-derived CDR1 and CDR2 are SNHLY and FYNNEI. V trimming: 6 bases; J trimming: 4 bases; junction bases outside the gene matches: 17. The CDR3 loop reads CASRRQGARGKGVETQYF. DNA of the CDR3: TGTGCCAGCAGGAGACAGGGGGCTCGCGGGAAGGGGGTAGAGACCCAGTACTTC.

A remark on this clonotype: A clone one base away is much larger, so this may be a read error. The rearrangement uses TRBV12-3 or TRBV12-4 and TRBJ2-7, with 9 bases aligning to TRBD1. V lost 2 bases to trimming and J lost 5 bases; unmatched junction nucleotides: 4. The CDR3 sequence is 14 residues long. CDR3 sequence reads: CASSLWDRVHEQYF. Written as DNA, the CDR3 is TGTGCCAGCAGTTTATGGGACAGGGTCCACGAGCAGTACTTC.

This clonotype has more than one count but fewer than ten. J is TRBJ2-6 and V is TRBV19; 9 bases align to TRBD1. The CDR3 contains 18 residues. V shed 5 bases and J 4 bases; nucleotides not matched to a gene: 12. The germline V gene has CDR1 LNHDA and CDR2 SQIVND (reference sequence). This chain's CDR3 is CASSFPPTGGAGANVLTF. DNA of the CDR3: TGTGCCAGTAGTTTTCCGCCGACAGGGGGGGCCGGGGCCAACGTCCTGACTTTC.

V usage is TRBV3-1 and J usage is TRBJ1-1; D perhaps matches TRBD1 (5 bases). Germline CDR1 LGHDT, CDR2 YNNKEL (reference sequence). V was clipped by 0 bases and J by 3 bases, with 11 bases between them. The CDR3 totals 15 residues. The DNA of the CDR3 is TGTGCCAGCAGCCAAGAGCCAGGGATGGACACTGAAGCTTTCTTT. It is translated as CASSQEPGMDTEAFF.

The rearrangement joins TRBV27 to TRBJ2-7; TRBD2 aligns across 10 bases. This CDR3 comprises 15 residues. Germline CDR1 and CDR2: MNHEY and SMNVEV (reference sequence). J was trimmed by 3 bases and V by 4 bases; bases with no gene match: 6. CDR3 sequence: CASSSPGLASYEQYF. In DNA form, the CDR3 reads TGTGCCAGCAGTTCCCCGGGACTAGCGAGCTACGAGCAGTACTTC.

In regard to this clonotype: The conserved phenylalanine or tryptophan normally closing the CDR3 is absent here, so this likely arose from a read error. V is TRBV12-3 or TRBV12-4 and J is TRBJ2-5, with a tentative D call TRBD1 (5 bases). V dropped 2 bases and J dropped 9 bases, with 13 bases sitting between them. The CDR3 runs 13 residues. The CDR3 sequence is CASSLKGYEAQYY. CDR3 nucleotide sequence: TGTGCCAGCAGTTTAAAGGGGTATGAGGCCCAGTACTAC.

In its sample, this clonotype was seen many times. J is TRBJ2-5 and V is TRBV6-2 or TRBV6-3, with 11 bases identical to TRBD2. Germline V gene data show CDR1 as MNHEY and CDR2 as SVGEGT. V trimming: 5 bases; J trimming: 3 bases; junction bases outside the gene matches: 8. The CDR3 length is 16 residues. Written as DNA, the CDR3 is TGTGCCAGCAGTGACAGACTAGCGGGGCGGGAAGAGACCCAGTACTTC. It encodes CASSDRLAGREETQYF.

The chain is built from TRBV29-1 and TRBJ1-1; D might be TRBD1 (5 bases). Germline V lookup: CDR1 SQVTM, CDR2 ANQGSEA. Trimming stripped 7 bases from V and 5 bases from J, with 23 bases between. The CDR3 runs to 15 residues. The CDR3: CSARTPGRESTEAFF. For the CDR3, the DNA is TGCAGCGCCCGCACCCCGGGCAGGGAGTCTACTGAAGCTTTCTTT.

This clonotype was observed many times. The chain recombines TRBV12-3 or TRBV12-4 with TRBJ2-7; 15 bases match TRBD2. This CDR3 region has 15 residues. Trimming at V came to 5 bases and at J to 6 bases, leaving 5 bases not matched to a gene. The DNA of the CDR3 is TGTGCCAGCAGTGACCGGACTAGCGGGAGGGCCGAGCAGTACTTC. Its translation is CASSDRTSGRAEQYF.

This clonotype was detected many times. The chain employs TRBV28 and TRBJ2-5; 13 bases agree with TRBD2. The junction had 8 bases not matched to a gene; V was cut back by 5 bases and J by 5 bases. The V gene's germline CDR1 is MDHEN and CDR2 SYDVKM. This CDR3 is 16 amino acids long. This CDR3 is CASSHSGLAGKETQYF. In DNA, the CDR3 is TGTGCCAGCAGTCACTCGGGACTAGCGGGAAAGGAGACCCAGTACTTC.

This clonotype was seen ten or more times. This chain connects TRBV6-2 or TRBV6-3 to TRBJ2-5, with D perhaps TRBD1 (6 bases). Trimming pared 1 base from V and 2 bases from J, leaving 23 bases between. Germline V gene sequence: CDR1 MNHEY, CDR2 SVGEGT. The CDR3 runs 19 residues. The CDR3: CASSYFFIGGRLPQETQYF. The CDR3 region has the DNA TGTGCCAGCAGTTACTTCTTTATTGGGGGCAGACTCCCACAAGAGACCCAGTACTTC.

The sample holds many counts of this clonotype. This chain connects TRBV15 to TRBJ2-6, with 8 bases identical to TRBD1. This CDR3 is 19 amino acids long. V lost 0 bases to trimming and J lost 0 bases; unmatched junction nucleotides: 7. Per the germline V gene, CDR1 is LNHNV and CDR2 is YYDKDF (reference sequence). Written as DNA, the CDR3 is TGTGCCACCAGCAGAGATAATGGACAGGGATTCTCTGGGGCCAACGTCCTGACTTTC. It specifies CATSRDNGQGFSGANVLTF.

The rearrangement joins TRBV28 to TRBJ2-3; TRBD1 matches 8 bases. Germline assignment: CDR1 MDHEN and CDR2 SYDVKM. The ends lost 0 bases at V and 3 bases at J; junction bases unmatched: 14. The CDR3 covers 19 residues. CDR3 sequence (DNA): TGTGCCAGCAGTTTATGGGGCATGGGGAGGACAGGGCAAACAGATACGCAGTATTTT. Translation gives CASSLWGMGRTGQTDTQYF.

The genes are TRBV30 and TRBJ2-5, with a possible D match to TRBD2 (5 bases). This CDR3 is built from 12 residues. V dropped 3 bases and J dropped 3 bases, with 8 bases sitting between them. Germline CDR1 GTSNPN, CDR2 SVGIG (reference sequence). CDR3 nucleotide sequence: TGTGCCTGGAGCCCAGCGGAAGAGACCCAGTACTTC. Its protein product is CAWSPAEETQYF.

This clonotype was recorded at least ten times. The CDR3 DNA is TGTGCCAGCAGCGAGCAGAGTCGTGGCGAGCAGTACTTC. Protein sequence: CASSEQSRGEQYF. The rearrangement links TRBV9 to TRBJ2-7; no reliable D call. Trimming removed 3 bases at V and 6 bases at J, with 13 bases between. This CDR3 is 13 amino acids long. Germline V gene lookup returns CDR1 SGDLS and CDR2 YYNGEE.

CDR3 sequence: CASSRSTSPYEQYF. As DNA, the CDR3 is TGTGCCAGCAGCCGATCTACTAGCCCCTACGAGCAGTACTTC. The chain uses TRBV11-2 and TRBJ2-7; tentatively, D is TRBD2 (6 bases). Germline values: CDR1 SGHAT, CDR2 FQNNGV. The CDR3 contains 14 residues. Between the trimmed V and J ends, which lost 5 bases and 2 bases, there was a span of 13 bases.

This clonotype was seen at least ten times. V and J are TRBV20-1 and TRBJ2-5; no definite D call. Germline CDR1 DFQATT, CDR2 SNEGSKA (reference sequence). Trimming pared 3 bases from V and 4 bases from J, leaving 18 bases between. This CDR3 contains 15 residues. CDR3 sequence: CSASSLADIRETQYF. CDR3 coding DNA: TGCAGTGCTAGTTCCCTGGCAGACATCAGAGAGACCCAGTACTTC.

CDR3 region: CASGQQGTHGYTF. CDR3 in DNA: TGTGCCAGCGGGCAACAGGGGACGCATGGCTACACCTTC. The chain has TRBV6-1 and TRBJ1-2; 7 bases map to TRBD1. The CDR3 spans 13 residues. Looked up from germline, CDR1 is MNHNS and CDR2 is SASEGT. V shed 8 bases and J 6 bases; nucleotides not matched to a gene: 9.